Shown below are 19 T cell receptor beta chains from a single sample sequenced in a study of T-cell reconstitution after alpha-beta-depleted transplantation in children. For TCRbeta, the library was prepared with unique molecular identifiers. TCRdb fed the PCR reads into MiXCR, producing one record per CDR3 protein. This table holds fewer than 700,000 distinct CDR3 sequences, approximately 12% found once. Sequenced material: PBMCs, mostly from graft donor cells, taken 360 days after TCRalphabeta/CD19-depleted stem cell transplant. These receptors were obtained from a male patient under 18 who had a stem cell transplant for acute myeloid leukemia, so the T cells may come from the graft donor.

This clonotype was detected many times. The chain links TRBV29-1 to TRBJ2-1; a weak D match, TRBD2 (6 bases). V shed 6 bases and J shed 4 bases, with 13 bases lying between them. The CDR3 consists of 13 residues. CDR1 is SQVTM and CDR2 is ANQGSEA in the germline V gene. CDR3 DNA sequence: TGCAGCGTCGCGGGACTGCTTTACAATGAGCAGTTCTTC. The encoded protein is CSVAGLLYNEQFF.

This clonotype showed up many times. The CDR3: CAISESSAGSSYNEQFF. DNA for the CDR3: TGTGCCATCAGTGAGTCGAGCGCAGGCAGCTCCTACAATGAGCAGTTCTTC. The V and J genes are TRBV10-3 and TRBJ2-1; no firm D call. V dropped 0 bases and J dropped 0 bases, with 12 bases sitting between them. Germline-derived CDR1 and CDR2 are ENHRY and SYGVKD. There are 17 residues in the CDR3.

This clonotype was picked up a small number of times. CDR3: CASSPDQGYNEQFF. The CDR3 DNA follows: TGTGCCAGCAGTCCCGATCAAGGCTACAATGAGCAGTTCTTC. The rearrangement joins TRBV12-3 or TRBV12-4 to TRBJ2-1, with no clear D. Trimming took off 5 bases at V and 3 bases at J, with 11 bases between the two ends. CDR3 length: 14 residues.

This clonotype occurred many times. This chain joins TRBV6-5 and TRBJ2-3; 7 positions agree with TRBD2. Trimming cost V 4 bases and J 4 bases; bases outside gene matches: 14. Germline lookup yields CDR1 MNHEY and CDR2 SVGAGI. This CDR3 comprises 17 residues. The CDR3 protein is CASSLTTGTTAPDTQYF. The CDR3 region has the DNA TGTGCCAGCAGTTTAACGACCGGGACTACCGCTCCAGATACGCAGTATTTT.

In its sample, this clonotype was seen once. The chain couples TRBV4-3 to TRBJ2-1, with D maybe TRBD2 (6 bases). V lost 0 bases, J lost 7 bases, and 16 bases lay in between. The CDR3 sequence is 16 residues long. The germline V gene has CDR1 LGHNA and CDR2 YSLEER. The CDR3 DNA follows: TGCGCCAGCAGCCAAGATTACGGGAGCCGCGGAAATGAGCAGTTCTTC. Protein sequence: CASSQDYGSRGNEQFF.

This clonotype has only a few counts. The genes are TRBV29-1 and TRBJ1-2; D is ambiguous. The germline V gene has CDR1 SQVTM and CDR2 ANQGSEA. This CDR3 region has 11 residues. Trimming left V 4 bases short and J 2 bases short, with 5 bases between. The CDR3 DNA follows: TGCAGCGTTGTAGTCAACTATGGCTACACCTTC. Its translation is CSVVVNYGYTF.

The CDR3 DNA reads as TGTGCCAGCAGCACAACCGGGACATCGAGATCCGAGCAGTACTTC. Translation: CASSTTGTSRSEQYF. The chain recombines TRBV7-3 with TRBJ2-7, with D perhaps matching TRBD1 (6 bases). Germline V gene sequence: CDR1 SGHTA, CDR2 FQGTGA. The CDR3 is made up of 15 amino acids. V was pared by 5 bases and J by 6 bases, with 20 bases between.

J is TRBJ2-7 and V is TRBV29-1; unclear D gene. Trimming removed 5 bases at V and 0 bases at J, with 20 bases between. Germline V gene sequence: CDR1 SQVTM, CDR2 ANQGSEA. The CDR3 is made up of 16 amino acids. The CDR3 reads CSVSIWHGSLSYEQYF. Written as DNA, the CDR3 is TGCAGCGTTTCTATATGGCACGGGTCCCTCTCCTACGAGCAGTACTTC.

Here the CDR3 reads CASGGGQSYNEQFF. CDR3 in DNA: TGTGCCAGCGGGGGGGGACAGAGTTACAATGAGCAGTTCTTC. The V and J genes are TRBV2 and TRBJ2-1, with D perhaps assigned TRBD1 or TRBD2 (7 bases each). Germline CDR1 reads SNHLY; CDR2 reads FYNNEI. The germline V and J ends were trimmed by 8 bases and 4 bases, with 15 bases remaining between them. The CDR3 covers 14 residues.

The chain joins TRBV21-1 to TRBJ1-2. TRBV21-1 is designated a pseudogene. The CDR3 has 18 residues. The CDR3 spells CASSKTRALQGPNYGYTF. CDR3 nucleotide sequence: TGTGCCAGCAGCAAAACGAGGGCCCTACAGGGTCCTAACTATGGCTACACCTTC.

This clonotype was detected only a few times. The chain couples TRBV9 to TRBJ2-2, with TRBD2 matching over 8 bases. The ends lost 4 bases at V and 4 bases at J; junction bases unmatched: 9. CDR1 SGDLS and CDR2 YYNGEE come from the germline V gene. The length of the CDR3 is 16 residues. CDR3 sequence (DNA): TGTGCCAGCAGCCCACTAGCGGTAATATTCACCGGGGAGCTGTTTTTT. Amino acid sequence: CASSPLAVIFTGELFF.

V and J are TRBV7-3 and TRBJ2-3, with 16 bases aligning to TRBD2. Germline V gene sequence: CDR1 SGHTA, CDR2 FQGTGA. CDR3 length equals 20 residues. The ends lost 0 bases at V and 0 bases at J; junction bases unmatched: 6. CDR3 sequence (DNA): TGTGCCAGCAGCTTAACGGGACTAGCGGGAGGGCCGTCTAGCACAGATACGCAGTATTTT. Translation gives CASSLTGLAGGPSSTDTQYF.

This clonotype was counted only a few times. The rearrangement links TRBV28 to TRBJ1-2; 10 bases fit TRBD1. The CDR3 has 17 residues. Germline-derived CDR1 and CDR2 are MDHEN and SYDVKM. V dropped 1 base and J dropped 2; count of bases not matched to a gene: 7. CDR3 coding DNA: TGTGCCAGCAGTTTATCGGGACAGGGGTATACGAACTATGGCTACACCTTC. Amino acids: CASSLSGQGYTNYGYTF.

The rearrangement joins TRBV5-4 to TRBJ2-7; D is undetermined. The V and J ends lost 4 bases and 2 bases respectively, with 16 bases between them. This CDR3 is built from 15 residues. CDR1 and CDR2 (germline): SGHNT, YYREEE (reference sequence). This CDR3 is CASSNAKSLTYEQYF. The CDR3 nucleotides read TGTGCCAGCAGCAACGCTAAGAGCCTCACCTACGAGCAGTACTTC.

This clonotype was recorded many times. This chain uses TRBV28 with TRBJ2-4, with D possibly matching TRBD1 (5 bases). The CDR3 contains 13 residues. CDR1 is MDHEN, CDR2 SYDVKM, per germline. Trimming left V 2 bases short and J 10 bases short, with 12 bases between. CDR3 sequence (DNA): TGTGCCAGCAGTTTAGGGGCAGGACGGATTCAGTACTTC. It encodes CASSLGAGRIQYF.

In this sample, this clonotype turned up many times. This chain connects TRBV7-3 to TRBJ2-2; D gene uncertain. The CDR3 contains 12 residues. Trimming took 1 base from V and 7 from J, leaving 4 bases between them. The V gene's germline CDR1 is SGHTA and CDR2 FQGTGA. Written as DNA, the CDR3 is TGTGCCAGCAGCTTAATCCTCGGGGAGCTGTTTTTT. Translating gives CASSLILGELFF.

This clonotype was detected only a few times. CDR3 DNA sequence: TGTGCCAGCAGTTCCGGGACATACGACAATGAGCAGTTCTTC. Amino acid sequence: CASSSGTYDNEQFF. This chain links TRBV6-5 with TRBJ2-1; D may be TRBD1 (6 bases). Germline loops: CDR1 MNHEY, CDR2 SVGAGI. CDR3 size: 14 residues. Trimming stripped 4 bases from V and 5 bases from J, with 12 bases between.

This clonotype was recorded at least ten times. The CDR3 nucleotides are TGTGCCAGCAACCAGGGGAATTCGAATGAGCAGTTCTTC. Residues: CASNQGNSNEQFF. This rearrangement joins TRBV28 to TRBJ2-1; weak D call: TRBD1 (6 bases). Germline values: CDR1 MDHEN, CDR2 SYDVKM. V was shortened by 7 bases and J by 7 bases, with 14 bases between the two germline ends. The length of the CDR3 is 13 residues.

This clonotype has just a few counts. Here the CDR3 reads CASSLPPIYEQYF. The DNA for the CDR3 is TGTGCCAGCAGCTTACCACCGATCTACGAGCAGTACTTC. The chain couples TRBV5-5 to TRBJ2-7; D uncertain. CDR1 is SGHKS and CDR2 is YYEKEE in the germline V gene (reference sequence). This CDR3 region has 13 residues. V shed 2 bases and J shed 3 bases, with 9 bases lying between them.